This passage covers 5 T cell receptor beta chains from one sample sequenced in a study of blood T cells in healthy people across ages. Primers used in a second PCR of roughly 6 to 12 cycles were a sample-barcoded 5' primer and a J-beta primer mix. TCRdb redid the calling of the 5' RACE reads with MiXCR, one entry per CDR3 protein. This sample has 710,000 or so distinct CDR3 sequences; around a fifth occur once, and the top ten carry less than 25%. Sequencing input: blood. These TCRs come from a man aged 65-85 years in good health.

This clonotype was counted ten times or more. This chain links TRBV12-3 or TRBV12-4 with TRBJ2-1, with TRBD2 as a possible D gene (6 bases). V was trimmed by 5 bases and J by 9 bases, leaving 11 bases between them. CDR3 length: 12 amino acids. The CDR3 DNA follows: TGTGCCAGCAGTCGGAGGGCCTTTGAGCAGTTCTTC. As protein: CASSRRAFEQFF.

CDR3 DNA: TGTGCCAGCATGCTCGGGGGAGGGGGGAAAAACATTCAGTACTTC. Translating gives CASMLGGGGKNIQYF. The chain employs TRBV12-3 or TRBV12-4 and TRBJ2-4; D is possibly TRBD2 (7 bases). V gave up 7 bases and J gave up 4 bases, with 17 bases separating them. The CDR3 runs 15 residues.

This clonotype occurred many times. This rearrangement joins TRBV6-5 to TRBJ2-1; 8 bases are shared with TRBD1. Germline CDR1 and CDR2: MNHEY and SVGAGI. The CDR3 totals 14 residues. J lost 4 bases, V lost 6 bases, and 5 bases had no gene match. The DNA for the CDR3 is TGTGCCAGCAGAATGACAGGGGAATACAATGAGCAGTTCTTC. Translation gives CASRMTGEYNEQFF.

This clonotype was counted only a few times. The rearrangement joins TRBV10-3 to TRBJ2-7; a possible D gene is TRBD2 (6 bases). V gave up 4 bases and J gave up 7 bases, with 11 bases separating them. The V gene's germline CDR1 is ENHRY and CDR2 SYGVKD. The CDR3 is 12 residues long. The CDR3 region is CAISGRDGEQYF. The CDR3 nucleotides are TGTGCCATCAGTGGGAGGGATGGGGAGCAGTACTTC.

The chain couples TRBV7-9 to TRBJ2-5, with TRBD2 matching 8 bases. The last part of the DNA fits TRBJ2-1 better; the J call may be wrong. Germline V gene lookup returns CDR1 SEHNR and CDR2 FQNEAQ (reference sequence). The CDR3 spans 19 residues. The CDR3 here is CASSSWRGSLAEPYNEQFF. The CDR3, as DNA: TGTGCCAGCAGCTCCTGGAGAGGATCACTAGCGGAACCCTACAATGAGCAGTTCTTC.